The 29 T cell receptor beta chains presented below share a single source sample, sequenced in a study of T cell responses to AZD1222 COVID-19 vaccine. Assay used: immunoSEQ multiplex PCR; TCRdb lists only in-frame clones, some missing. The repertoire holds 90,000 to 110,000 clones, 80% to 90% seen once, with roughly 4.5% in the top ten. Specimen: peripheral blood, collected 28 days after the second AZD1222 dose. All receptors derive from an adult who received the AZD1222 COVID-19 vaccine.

This chain's CDR3 is CASNEGDRGYEQYF. CDR3 nucleotides: TGCGCCAGCAACGAAGGGGACAGGGGGTACGAGCAGTACTTC. The genes are TRBV5-1 and TRBJ2-7, with 11 bases fitting TRBD1. The CDR3 length is 14 residues. In germline, CDR1 is SGHRS, CDR2 YFSETQ. V lost 6 bases, J lost 4 bases, and 6 bases stayed unmatched.

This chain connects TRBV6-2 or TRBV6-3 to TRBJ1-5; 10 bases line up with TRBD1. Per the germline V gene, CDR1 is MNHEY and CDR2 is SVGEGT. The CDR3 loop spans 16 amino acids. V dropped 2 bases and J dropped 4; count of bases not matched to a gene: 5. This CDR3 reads CASSYPGQGPNQPQHF. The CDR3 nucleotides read TGTGCCAGCAGTTACCCGGGACAGGGGCCTAATCAGCCCCAGCATTTT.

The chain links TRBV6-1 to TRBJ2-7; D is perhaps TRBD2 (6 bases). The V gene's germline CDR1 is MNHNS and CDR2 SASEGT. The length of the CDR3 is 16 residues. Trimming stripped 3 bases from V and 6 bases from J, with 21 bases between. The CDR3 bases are TGTGCCAGCAGTGACGGGATGGACTACATTGTACGCGAGCAGTACTTC. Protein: CASSDGMDYIVREQYF.

The chain's CDR3 is CASSGDRGTYEQYF. CDR3 DNA sequence: TGCGCCAGCAGTGGGGACAGGGGTACCTACGAGCAGTACTTC. The rearrangement links TRBV10-2 to TRBJ2-7; TRBD1 matches at 10 bases. Germline loops: CDR1 WSHSY, CDR2 SAAADI. This CDR3 spans 14 amino acids. V lost 4 bases and J lost 2; bases outside the gene matches: 2.

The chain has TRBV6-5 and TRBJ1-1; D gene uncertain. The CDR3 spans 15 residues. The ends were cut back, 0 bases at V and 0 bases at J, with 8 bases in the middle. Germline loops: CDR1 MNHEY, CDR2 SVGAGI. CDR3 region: CASSYSLAMNTEAFF. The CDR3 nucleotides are TGTGCCAGCAGTTACTCTTTAGCTATGAACACTGAAGCTTTCTTT.

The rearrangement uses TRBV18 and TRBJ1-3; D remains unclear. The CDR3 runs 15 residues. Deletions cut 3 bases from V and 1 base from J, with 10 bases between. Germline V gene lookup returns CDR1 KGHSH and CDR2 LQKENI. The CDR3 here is CASSPSLGSGNTIYF. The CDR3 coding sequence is TGTGCCAGCTCACCGAGTTTGGGATCTGGAAACACCATATATTTT.

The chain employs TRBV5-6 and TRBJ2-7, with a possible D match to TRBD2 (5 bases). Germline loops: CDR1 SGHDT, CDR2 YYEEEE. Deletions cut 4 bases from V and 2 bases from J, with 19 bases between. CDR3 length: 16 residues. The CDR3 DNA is TGTGCCAGCAGCAGGAAGTCCGGGGTCGTCACCTACGAGCAGTACTTC. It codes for CASSRKSGVVTYEQYF.

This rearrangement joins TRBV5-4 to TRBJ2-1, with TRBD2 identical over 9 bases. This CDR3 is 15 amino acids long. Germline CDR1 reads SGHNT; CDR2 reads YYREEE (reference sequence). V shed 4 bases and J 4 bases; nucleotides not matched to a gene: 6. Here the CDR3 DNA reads TGTGCCAGCAGCGGAGCGGGACTAGCATACAATGAGCAGTTCTTC. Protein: CASSGAGLAYNEQFF.

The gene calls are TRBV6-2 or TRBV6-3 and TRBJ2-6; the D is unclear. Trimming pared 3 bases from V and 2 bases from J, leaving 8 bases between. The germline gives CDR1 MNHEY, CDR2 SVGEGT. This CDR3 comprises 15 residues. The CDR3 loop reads CASSYGEAGANVLTF. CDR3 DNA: TGTGCCAGCAGTTATGGTGAGGCTGGGGCCAACGTCCTGACTTTC.

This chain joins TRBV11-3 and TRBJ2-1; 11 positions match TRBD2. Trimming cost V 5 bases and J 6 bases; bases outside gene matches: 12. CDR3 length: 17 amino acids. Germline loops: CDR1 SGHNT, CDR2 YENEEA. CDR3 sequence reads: CASSLRSGRADSNEQFF. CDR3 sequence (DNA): TGTGCCAGCAGCCTCCGTAGCGGGAGGGCCGACTCCAATGAGCAGTTCTTC. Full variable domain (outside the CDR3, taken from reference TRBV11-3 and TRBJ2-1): EAGVVQSPRYKIIEKKQPVAFWCNPISGHNTLYWYLQNLGQGPELLIRYENEEAVDDSQLPKDRFSAERLKGVDSTLKIQPAELGDSAVYLCASSLRSGRADSNEQFFGPGTRLTVL.

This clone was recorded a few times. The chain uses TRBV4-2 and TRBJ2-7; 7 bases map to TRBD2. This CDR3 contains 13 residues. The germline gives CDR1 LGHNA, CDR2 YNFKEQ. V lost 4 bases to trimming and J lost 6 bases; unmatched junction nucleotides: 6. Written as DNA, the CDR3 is TGTGCCAGCAGCCCGACTAGCAGTCGCGAGCAGTACTTC. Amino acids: CASSPTSSREQYF.

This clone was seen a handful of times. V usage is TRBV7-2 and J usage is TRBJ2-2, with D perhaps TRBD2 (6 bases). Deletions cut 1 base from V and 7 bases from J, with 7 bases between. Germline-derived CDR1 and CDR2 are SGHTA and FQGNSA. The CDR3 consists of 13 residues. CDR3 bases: TGTGCCAGCAGCTTAGTGGGGGGCGGGGAGCTGTTTTTT. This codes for CASSLVGGGELFF.

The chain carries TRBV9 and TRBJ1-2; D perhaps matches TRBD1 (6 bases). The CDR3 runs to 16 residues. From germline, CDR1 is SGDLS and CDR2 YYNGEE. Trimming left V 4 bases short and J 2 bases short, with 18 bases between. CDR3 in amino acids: CASSPNLGDTNYGYTF. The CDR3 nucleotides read TGTGCCAGCAGCCCGAATCTGGGGGACACCAACTATGGCTACACCTTC.

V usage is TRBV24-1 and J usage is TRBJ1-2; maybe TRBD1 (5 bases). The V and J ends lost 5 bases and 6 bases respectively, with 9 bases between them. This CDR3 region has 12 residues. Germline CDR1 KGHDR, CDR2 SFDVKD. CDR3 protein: CATSGGGNGYTF. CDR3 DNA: TGTGCCACCAGTGGCGGGGGGAATGGCTACACCTTC.

CDR3 amino acids: CASRGSGSYNEQFF. CDR3 DNA: TGTGCCAGTAGAGGTAGTGGATCCTACAATGAGCAGTTCTTC. The chain couples TRBV19 to TRBJ2-1; D unresolved. Trimming stripped 6 bases from V and 1 base from J, with 10 bases between. CDR3 length: 14 residues. From germline, CDR1 is LNHDA and CDR2 SQIVND (reference sequence).

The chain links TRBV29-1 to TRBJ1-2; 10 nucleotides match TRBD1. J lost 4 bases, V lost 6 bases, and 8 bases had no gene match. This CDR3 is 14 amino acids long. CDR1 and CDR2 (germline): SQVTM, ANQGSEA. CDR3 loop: CSVSLTGGGYGYTF. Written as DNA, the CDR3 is TGCAGCGTGTCTTTGACAGGGGGCGGCTATGGCTACACCTTC.

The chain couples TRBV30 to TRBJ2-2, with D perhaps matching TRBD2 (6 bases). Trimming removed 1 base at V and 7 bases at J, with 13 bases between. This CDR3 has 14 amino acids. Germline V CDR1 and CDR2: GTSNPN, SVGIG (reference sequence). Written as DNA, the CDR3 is TGTGCCTGGAGTGAAGCGCTGGGAGGCGGGGAGCTGTTTTTT. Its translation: CAWSEALGGGELFF.

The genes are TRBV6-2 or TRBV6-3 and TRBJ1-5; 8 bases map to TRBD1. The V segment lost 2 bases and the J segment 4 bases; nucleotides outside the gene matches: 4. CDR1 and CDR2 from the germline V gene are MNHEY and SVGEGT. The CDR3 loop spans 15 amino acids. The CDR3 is CASSYLQGGNQPQHF. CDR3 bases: TGTGCCAGCAGTTACCTACAGGGGGGAAATCAGCCCCAGCATTTT.

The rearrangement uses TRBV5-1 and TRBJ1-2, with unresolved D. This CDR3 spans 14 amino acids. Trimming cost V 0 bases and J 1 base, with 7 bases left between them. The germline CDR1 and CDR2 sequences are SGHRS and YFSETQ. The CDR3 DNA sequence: TGCGCCAGCAGCTTGGGGCAGAATAACTATGGCTACACCTTC. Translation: CASSLGQNNYGYTF. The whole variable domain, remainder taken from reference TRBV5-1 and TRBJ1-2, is KAGVTQTPRYLIKTRGQQVTLSCSPISGHRSVSWYQQTPGQGLQFLFEYFSETQRNKGNFPGRFSGRQFSNSRSEMNVSTLELGDSALYLCASSLGQNNYGYTFGSGTRLTVV.

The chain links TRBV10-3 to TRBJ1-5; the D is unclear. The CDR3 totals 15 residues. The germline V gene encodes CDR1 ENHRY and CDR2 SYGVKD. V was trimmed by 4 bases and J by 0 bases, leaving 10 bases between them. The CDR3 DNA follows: TGTGCCATCAGTGTTGGGCAGGATAGCAATCAGCCCCAGCATTTT. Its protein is CAISVGQDSNQPQHF.

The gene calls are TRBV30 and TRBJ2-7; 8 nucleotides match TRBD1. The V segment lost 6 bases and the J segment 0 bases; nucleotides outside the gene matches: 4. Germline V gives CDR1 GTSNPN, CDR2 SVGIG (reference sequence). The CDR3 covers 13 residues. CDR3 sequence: CACDRGSSYEQYF. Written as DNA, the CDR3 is TGTGCCTGCGACAGGGGAAGCTCCTACGAGCAGTACTTC.

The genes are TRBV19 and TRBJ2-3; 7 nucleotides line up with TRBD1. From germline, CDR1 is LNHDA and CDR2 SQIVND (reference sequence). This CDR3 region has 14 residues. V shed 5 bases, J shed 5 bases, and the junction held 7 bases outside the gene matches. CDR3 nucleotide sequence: TGTGCCAGTAGTGCCTTCACAGGGGTAGATACGCAGTATTTT. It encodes CASSAFTGVDTQYF.

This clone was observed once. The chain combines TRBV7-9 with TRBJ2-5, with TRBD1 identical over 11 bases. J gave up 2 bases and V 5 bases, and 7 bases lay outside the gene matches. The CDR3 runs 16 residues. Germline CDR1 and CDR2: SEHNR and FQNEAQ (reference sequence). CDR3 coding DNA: TGTGCCAGCAGCCTAGGACAGGGGGCCTTACAAGAGACCCAGTACTTC. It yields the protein CASSLGQGALQETQYF.

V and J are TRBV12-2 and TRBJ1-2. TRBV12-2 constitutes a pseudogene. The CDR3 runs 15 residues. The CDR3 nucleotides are TGTGCAAGTCGCTTAGTTCCGGGCCTAACCTATGGCTACACCTTC. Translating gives CASRLVPGLTYGYTF.

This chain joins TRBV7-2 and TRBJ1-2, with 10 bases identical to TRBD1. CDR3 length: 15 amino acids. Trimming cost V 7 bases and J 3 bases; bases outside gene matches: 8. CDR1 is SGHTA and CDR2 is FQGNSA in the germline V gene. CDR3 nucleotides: TGTGCCAGCATCTATAGGACAGGGGGGGACTATGGCTACACCTTC. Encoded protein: CASIYRTGGDYGYTF. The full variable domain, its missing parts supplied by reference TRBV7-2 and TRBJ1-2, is GAGVSQSPSNKVTEKGKDVELRCDPISGHTALYWYRQSLGQGLEFLIYFQGNSAPDKSGLPSDRFSAERTGGSVSTLTIQRTQQEDSAVYLCASIYRTGGDYGYTFGSGTRLTVV.

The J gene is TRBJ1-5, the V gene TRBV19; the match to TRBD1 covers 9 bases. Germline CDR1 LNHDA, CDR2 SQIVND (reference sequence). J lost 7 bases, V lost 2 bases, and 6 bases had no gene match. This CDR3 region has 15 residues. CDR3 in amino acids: CASSINTGGRQPQHF. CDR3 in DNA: TGTGCCAGTAGTATAAATACAGGGGGCAGACAGCCCCAGCATTTT.

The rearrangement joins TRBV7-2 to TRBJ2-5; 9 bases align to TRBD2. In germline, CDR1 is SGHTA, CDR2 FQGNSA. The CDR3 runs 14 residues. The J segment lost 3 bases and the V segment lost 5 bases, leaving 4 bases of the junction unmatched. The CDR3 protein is CASSGGRAEETQYF. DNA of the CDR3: TGTGCCAGCAGCGGCGGGAGGGCCGAAGAGACCCAGTACTTC.

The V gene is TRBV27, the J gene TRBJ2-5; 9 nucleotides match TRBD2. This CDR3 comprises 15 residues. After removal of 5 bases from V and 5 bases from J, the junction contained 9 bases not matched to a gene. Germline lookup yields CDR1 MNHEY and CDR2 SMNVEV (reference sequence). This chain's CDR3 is CASSAGGGAQETQYF. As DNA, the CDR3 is TGTGCCAGCAGTGCCGGCGGGGGGGCGCAGGAGACCCAGTACTTC.

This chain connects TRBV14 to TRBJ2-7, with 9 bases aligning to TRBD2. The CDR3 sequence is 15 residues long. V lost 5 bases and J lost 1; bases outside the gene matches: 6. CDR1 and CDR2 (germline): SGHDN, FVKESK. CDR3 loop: CASSKQAGGSYEQYF. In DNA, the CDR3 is TGTGCCAGCAGCAAACAAGCGGGGGGATCCTACGAGCAGTACTTC. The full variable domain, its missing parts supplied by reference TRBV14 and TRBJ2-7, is EAGVTQFPSHSVIEKGQTVTLRCDPISGHDNLYWYRRVMGKEIKFLLHFVKESKQDESGMPNNRFLAERTGGTYSTLKVQPAELEDSGVYFCASSKQAGGSYEQYFGPGTRLTVT.